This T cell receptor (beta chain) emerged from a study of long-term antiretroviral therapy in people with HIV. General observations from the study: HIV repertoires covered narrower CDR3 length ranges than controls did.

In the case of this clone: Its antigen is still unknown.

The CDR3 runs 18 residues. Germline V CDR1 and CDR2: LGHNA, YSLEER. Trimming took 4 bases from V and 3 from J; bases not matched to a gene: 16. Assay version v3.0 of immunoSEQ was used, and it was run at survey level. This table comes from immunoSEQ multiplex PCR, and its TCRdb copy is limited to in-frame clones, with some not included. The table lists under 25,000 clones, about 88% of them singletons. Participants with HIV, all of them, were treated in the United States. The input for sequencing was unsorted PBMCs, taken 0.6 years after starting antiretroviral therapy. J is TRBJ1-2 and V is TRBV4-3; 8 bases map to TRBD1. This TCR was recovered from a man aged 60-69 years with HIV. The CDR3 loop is CASSPIRRTGPPDYGYTF. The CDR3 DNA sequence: TGCGCCAGCAGCCCTATCCGAAGGACAGGGCCCCCGGACTATGGCTACACCTTC.